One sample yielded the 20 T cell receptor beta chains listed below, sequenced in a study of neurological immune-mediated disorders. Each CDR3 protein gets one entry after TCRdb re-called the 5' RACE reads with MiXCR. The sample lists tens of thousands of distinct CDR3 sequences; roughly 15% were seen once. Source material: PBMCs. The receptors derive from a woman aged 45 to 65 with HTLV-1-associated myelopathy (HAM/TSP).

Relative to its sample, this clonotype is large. CDR3 protein: CSARETGPGGNQPQHF. CDR3 bases: TGCAGTGCTAGAGAGACAGGGCCTGGGGGCAATCAGCCCCAGCATTTT. This sequence joins TRBV20-1 and TRBJ1-5; 7 nucleotides match TRBD1. With 0 bases clipped from V and 2 bases from J, the junction kept 7 bases outside the gene matches. Per germline, CDR1 DFQATT and CDR2 SNEGSKA (reference sequence). The CDR3 runs 16 residues.

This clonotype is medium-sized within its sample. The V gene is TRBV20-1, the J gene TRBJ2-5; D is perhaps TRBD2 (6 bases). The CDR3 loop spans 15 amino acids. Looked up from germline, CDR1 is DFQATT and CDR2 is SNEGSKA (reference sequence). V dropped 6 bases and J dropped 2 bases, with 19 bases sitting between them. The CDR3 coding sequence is TGCAGTGCCCCTGAAGGCTGGAGGGGACAAGAGACCCAGTACTTC. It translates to CSAPEGWRGQETQYF.

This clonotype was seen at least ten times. The CDR3 nucleotides are TGTGCCAGCAGCCCACTACGGGGGGGCAACACCGGGGAGCTGTTTTTT. Translation gives CASSPLRGGNTGELFF. The chain uses TRBV7-8 and TRBJ2-2, with TRBD2 matching over 8 bases. The CDR3 has 16 residues. V trimming: 5 bases; J trimming: 2 bases; junction bases outside the gene matches: 7. Looked up from germline, CDR1 is SGHVS and CDR2 is FQNEAQ.

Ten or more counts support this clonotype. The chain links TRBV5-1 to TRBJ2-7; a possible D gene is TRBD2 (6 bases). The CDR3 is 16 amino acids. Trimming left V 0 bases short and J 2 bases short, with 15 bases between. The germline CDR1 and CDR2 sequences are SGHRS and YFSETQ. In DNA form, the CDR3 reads TGCGCCAGCAGCTTGGACCCCGGGGGTTCCACCTACGAGCAGTACTTC. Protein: CASSLDPGGSTYEQYF.

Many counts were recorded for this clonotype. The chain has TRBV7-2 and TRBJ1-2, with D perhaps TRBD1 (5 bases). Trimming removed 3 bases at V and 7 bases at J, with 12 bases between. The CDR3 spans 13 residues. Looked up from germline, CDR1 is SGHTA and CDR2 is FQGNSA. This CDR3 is CASSLPGRGGYTF. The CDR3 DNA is TGTGCCAGCAGCTTGCCGGGACGGGGTGGCTACACCTTC.

The CDR3 loop is CASMGGDRTAEQYF. In nucleotides, the CDR3 is TGTGCCAGCATGGGGGGGGACAGGACGGCCGAGCAGTACTTC. This chain uses TRBV2 with TRBJ2-7, with D possibly TRBD1 on 8 matching bases. The V end lost 7 bases, the J end lost 6 bases, and 19 bases lay between the germline ends. There are 14 residues in the CDR3. CDR1 is SNHLY and CDR2 is FYNNEI in the germline V gene.

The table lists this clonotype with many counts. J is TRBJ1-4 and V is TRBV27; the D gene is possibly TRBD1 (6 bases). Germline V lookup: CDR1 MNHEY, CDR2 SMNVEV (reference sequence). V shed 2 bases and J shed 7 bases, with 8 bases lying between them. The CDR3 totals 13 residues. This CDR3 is CASSLRGGEKLFF. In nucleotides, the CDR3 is TGTGCCAGCAGTTTAAGGGGGGGTGAAAAACTGTTTTTT.

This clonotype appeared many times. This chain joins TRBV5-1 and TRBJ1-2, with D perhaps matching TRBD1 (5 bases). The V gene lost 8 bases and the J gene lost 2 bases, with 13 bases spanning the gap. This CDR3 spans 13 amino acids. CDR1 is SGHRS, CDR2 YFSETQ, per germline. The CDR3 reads CASSEGRNYGYTF. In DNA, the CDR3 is TGCGCCAGTTCTGAGGGACGGAACTATGGCTACACCTTC.

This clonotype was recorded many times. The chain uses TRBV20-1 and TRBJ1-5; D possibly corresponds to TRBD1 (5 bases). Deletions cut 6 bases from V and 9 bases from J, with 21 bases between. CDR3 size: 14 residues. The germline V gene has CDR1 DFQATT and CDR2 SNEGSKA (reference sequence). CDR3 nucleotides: TGCAGTGCCACTCGCGCGGGGGGTCAGTCGCCCCAGCATTTT. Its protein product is CSATRAGGQSPQHF.

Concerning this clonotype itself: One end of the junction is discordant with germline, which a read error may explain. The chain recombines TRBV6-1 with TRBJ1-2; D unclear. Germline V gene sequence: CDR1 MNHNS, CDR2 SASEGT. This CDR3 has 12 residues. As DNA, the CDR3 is TGTGCCAGCAGTGAACGGGGTTTTGGCTACATCTTC. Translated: CASSERGFGYIF.

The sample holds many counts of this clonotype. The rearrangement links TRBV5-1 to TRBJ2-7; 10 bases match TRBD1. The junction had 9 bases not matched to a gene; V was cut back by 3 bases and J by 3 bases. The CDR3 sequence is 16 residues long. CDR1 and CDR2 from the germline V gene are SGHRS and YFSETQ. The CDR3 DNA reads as TGCGCCAGCAGCTCCCAAACGGACAGGGGGAACTACGAGCAGTACTTC. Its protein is CASSSQTDRGNYEQYF.

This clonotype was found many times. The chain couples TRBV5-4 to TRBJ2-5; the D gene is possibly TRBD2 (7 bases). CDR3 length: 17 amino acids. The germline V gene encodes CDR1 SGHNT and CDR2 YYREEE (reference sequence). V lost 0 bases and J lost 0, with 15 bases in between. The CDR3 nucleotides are TGTGCCAGCAGCTTGGCCAAAGGGGGGGGGTACCAAGAGACCCAGTACTTC. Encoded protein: CASSLAKGGGYQETQYF.

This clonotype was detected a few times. CDR3: CASSFQGMNTEAFF. The CDR3 DNA is TGTGCCAGCAGCTTTCAGGGCATGAACACTGAAGCTTTCTTT. This chain links TRBV11-1 with TRBJ1-1; TRBD1 is a possible D gene (5 bases). Germline loops: CDR1 SGHAT, CDR2 FQDESV (reference sequence). Trimming cost V 3 bases and J 0 bases, with 8 bases left between them. CDR3 length: 14 residues.

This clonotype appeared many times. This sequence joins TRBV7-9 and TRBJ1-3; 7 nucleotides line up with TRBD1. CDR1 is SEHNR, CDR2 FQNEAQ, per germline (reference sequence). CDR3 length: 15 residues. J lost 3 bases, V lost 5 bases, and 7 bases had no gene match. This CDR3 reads CASSAYQGDGNTIYF. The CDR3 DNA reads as TGTGCCAGCAGCGCATACCAGGGGGATGGAAACACCATATATTTT.

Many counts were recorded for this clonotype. The CDR3 region has the DNA TGTGCCAGCAGCCCGGGACACCCCTACGAGCAGTACGTC. Residues: CASSPGHPYEQYV. The J gene is TRBJ2-7, the V gene TRBV12-3 or TRBV12-4; possibly TRBD1 for D (6 bases). Trimming removed 6 bases at V and 2 bases at J, with 11 bases between. The CDR3 is 13 amino acids.

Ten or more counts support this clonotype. CDR3 sequence reads: CASSQVQRGPSYNEQFF. DNA of the CDR3: TGCGCCAGCAGCCAAGTCCAGCGGGGGCCATCCTACAATGAGCAGTTCTTC. The chain couples TRBV4-3 to TRBJ2-1; 8 positions match TRBD2. Germline V gene data show CDR1 as LGHNA and CDR2 as YSLEER. The CDR3 totals 17 residues. V gave up 1 base and J gave up 1 base; unmatched junction bases: 6.

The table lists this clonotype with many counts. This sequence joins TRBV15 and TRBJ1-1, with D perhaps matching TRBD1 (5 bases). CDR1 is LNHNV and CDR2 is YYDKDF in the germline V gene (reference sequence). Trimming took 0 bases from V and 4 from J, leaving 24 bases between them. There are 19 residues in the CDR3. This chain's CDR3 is CATSRDLKSGPSLGTEAFF. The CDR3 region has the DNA TGTGCCACCAGCAGAGATCTCAAATCGGGACCCTCGCTGGGCACTGAAGCTTTCTTT.

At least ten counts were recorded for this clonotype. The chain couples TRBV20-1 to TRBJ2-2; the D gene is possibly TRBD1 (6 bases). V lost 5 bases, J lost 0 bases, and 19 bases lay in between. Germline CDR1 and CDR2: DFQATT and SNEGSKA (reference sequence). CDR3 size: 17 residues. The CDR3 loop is CSAPSLMTGANTGELFF. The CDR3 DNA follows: TGCAGTGCTCCCTCCCTTATGACAGGAGCGAACACCGGGGAGCTGTTTTTT.

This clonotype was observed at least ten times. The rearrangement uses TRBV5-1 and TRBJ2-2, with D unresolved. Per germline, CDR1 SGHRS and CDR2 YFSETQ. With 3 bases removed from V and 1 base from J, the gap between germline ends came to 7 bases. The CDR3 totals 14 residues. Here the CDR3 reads CASSSLGNTGELFF. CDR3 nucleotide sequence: TGCGCCAGCAGCTCGTTGGGGAACACCGGGGAGCTGTTTTTT.

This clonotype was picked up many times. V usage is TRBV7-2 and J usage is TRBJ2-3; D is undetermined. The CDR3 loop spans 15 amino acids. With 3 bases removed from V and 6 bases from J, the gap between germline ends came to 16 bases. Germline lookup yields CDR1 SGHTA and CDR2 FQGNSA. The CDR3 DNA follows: TGTGCCAGCAGCTTGGTAGGAGACTTCGGGGATACGCAGTATTTT. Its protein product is CASSLVGDFGDTQYF.